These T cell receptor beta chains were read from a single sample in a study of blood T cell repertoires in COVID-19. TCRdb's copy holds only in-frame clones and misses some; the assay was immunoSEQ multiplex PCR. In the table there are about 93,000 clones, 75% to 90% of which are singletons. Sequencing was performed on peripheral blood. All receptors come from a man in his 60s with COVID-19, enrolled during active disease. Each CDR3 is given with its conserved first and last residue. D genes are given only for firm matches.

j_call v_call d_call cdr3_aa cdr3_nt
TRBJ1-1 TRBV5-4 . CASSEDSGSTEAFF TGTGCCAGCAGCGAAGACAGCGGGAGCACTGAAGCTTTCTTT
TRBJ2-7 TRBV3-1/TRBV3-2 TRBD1 CASSQGGTGYEQYF TGTGCCAGCAGCCAAGGCGGGACAGGGTATGAGCAGTACTTC
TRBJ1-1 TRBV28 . CASTYSGNTEAFF TGTGCCAGCACGTACTCGGGAAACACTGAAGCTTTCTTT
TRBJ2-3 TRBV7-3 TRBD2 CASSSLAVSTDTQYF TGTGCCAGCAGCTCCCTAGCGGTGTCCACAGATACGCAGTATTTT
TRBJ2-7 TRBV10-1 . CASRRDSDF TGCGCCAGCAGAAGGGACTCAGACTTC
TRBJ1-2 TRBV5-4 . CASGQPGDGYGYTF TGTGCCAGCGGACAACCGGGGGATGGATATGGCTACACCTTC
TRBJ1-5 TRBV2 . CASSDSSNQPQHF TGTGCCAGCAGTGATTCGTCCAATCAGCCCCAGCATTTT
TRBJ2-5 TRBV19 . CASSMNPGGGQETQYF TGTGCCAGTAGTATGAATCCGGGTGGGGGGCAAGAGACCCAGTACTTC
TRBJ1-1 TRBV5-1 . CASSLLGSDNTEAFF TGCGCCAGCAGCCTACTCGGCAGCGATAACACTGAAGCTTTCTTT
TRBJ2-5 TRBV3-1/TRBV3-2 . CASSQGGADSWETQYF TGTGCCAGCAGCCAAGGCGGGGCGGATTCGTGGGAGACCCAGTACTTC
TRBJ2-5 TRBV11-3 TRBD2 CASSRTSGTRTQYF TGTGCCAGCAGCCGGACTAGCGGGACGAGGACCCAGTACTTC
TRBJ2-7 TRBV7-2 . CASSLNRDGYEQYF TGTGCCAGCAGCTTAAATCGCGACGGGTACGAGCAGTACTTC
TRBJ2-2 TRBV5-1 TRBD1 CASSLRLGQGYTGELFF TGCGCCAGCAGCTTGAGGCTGGGACAGGGTTACACCGGGGAGCTGTTTTTT
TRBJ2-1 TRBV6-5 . CASSYSGFRLYNEQFF TGTGCCAGCAGTTACTCGGGCTTCCGATTGTACAATGAGCAGTTCTTC
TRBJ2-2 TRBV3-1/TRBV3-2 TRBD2 CASSQELAGAGELFF TGTGCCAGCAGCCAAGAACTAGCGGGCGCCGGGGAGCTGTTTTTT
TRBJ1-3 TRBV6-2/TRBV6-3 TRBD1 CASSFPTGNSGNTIYF TGTGCCAGCAGTTTTCCGACAGGGAACTCTGGAAACACCATATATTTT
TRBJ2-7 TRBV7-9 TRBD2 CASSLDGASGRGFYEQYF TGTGCCAGCAGCTTAGATGGGGCTAGCGGGAGGGGATTCTACGAGCAGTACTTC
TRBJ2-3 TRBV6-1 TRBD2 CASSEARLAEGTDTQYF TGTGCCAGCAGTGAAGCAAGGCTAGCGGAGGGCACAGATACGCAGTATTTT